These 20 T cell receptor beta chains share one sample of origin, sequenced in a study of blood T cell repertoires in COVID-19. TCRdb keeps only in-frame clones here, not all; method: immunoSEQ multiplex PCR. Of about 440,000 clones listed, 80% to 90% were seen once; the top ten hold 4% to 5.5%. The specimen sequenced was peripheral blood. The receptors originated from a woman in her thirties with acute or convalescent COVID-19.

The chain recombines TRBV6-6 with TRBJ1-5; no clear D. V was pared by 7 bases and J by 3 bases, with 7 bases between. The CDR3 covers 12 residues. Germline V gene sequence: CDR1 MNHNY, CDR2 SVGAGI (reference sequence). The CDR3 bases are TGTGCCAGCACGGGAAACAATCAGCCCCAGCATTTT. This sequence encodes CASTGNNQPQHF.

The chain combines TRBV5-1 with TRBJ2-1; 9 bases match TRBD1. V gave up 4 bases and J gave up 12 bases; unmatched junction bases: 11. There are 14 residues in the CDR3. In germline, CDR1 is SGHRS, CDR2 YFSETQ. This CDR3 is CASSVPGQGFRQFF. CDR3 DNA sequence: TGCGCCAGCAGCGTACCGGGACAGGGTTTTCGGCAGTTCTTC.

The rearrangement joins TRBV28 to TRBJ2-1, with a possible D match to TRBD2 (6 bases). V was pared by 4 bases and J by 7 bases, with 26 bases between. The CDR3 length is 18 residues. Germline V lookup: CDR1 MDHEN, CDR2 SYDVKM. CDR3 amino acids: CASSSSLAQYLLVNEQFF. The CDR3 region has the DNA TGTGCCAGCAGTTCTTCACTAGCACAATATCTTCTTGTTAATGAGCAGTTCTTC. The variable domain in full, completed from reference TRBV28 and TRBJ2-1, reads DVKVTQSSRYLVKRTGEKVFLECVQDMDHENMFWYRQDPGLGLRLIYFSYDVKMKEKGDIPEGYSVSREKKERFSLILESASTNQTSMYLCASSSSLAQYLLVNEQFFGPGTRLTVL.

The chain is built from TRBV12-5 and TRBJ2-2; possible D gene TRBD1, 5 bases. CDR1 is LGHNT and CDR2 is FRNRAP in the germline V gene. The V end was cut by 0 bases, the J end by 7 bases, with 15 bases between. The CDR3 extends over 16 amino acids. DNA for the CDR3: TGTGCTAGTGGTTTGGTATGGGGCCCTAACGGCGGGGAGCTGTTTTTT. The encoded protein is CASGLVWGPNGGELFF.

The chain carries TRBV18 and TRBJ1-3; TRBD1 aligns across 7 bases. This CDR3 is 15 amino acids long. Germline-derived CDR1 and CDR2 are KGHSH and LQKENI. With 5 bases clipped from V and 6 bases from J, the junction kept 10 bases outside the gene matches. The CDR3 region has the DNA TGTGCCAGCTCAACAAACAAACAGGGGACAAACACCATATATTTT. Translating gives CASSTNKQGTNTIYF. Drawing the rest from reference TRBV18 and TRBJ1-3, the complete variable domain is NAGVMQNPRHLVRRRGQEARLRCSPMKGHSHVYWYRQLPEEGLKFMVYLQKENIIDESGMPKERFSAEFPKEGPSILRIQQVVRGDSAAYFCASSTNKQGTNTIYFGEGSWLTVV.

CDR3 sequence (DNA): TGCGCCAGCAGCCAGACAGGGGTTGGGACTGAAGCTTTCTTT. Protein product: CASSQTGVGTEAFF. The chain joins TRBV5-1 to TRBJ1-1; TRBD1 matches 8 bases. The CDR3 is 14 residues long. Germline CDR1 and CDR2: SGHRS and YFSETQ. Trimming removed 4 bases from V and 5 bases from J; junction bases left unmatched: 7.

V is TRBV6-1 and J is TRBJ2-5, with D possibly matching TRBD2 (6 bases). The germline V and J ends were trimmed by 1 base and 5 bases, with 20 bases remaining between them. Germline CDR1 reads MNHNS; CDR2 reads SASEGT. There are 17 residues in the CDR3. CDR3 DNA: TGTGCCAGCAGTGAAGGTATACTAGCTGGAACAAGGGAGACCCAGTACTTC. This translates into CASSEGILAGTRETQYF.

The chain uses TRBV9 and TRBJ1-3, with TRBD1 identical over 7 bases. The length of the CDR3 is 19 residues. Germline values: CDR1 SGDLS, CDR2 YYNGEE. The V segment lost 4 bases and the J segment 6 bases; nucleotides outside the gene matches: 22. CDR3 region: CASSFGPTRGLLYENTIYF. The CDR3 DNA follows: TGTGCCAGCAGCTTCGGCCCGACCAGGGGGTTGTTATACGAAAACACCATATATTTT.

The rearrangement uses TRBV5-1 and TRBJ1-1; no firm D call. V was trimmed by 0 bases and J by 0 bases, leaving 15 bases between them. CDR3 length: 17 amino acids. The V gene's germline CDR1 is SGHRS and CDR2 YFSETQ. The CDR3 protein is CASSLVTAGSLNTEAFF. The CDR3 DNA reads TGCGCCAGCAGCTTGGTAACAGCCGGATCCTTGAACACTGAAGCTTTCTTT.

The genes are TRBV7-7 and TRBJ2-3; D might be TRBD1 (6 bases). CDR1 is SSHAT and CDR2 is FNYEAQ in the germline V gene (reference sequence). The CDR3 has 16 amino acids. V lost 1 base and J 7 bases, leaving 18 bases between the germline ends. CDR3 region: CASSLGGPHSLNTQYF. CDR3 DNA: TGTGCCAGCAGCTTAGGGGGGCCCCATTCTTTGAATACGCAGTATTTT.

The chain joins TRBV7-8 to TRBJ2-3, with 8 nucleotides matching TRBD2. The CDR3 is made up of 15 amino acids. The trim removed 1 base at V and 3 bases at J, leaving 3 bases unmatched. Germline assignment: CDR1 SGHVS and CDR2 FQNEAQ. This CDR3 is CASSLGLASTDTQYF. DNA for the CDR3: TGTGCCAGCAGCTTAGGACTAGCGAGTACAGATACGCAGTATTTT.

CDR3: CAISAGSPNSPLHF. DNA of the CDR3: TGTGCCATCAGTGCCGGGTCGCCGAATTCACCCCTCCACTTT. V gene TRBV10-3 combines with J gene TRBJ1-6; D is unresolved. V lost 4 bases to trimming and J lost 7 bases, with 11 bases between them. The germline V gene encodes CDR1 ENHRY and CDR2 SYGVKD. CDR3 size: 14 residues.

Points on this clone: This CDR3 is also generated by other DNA sequences in the sample. The genes are TRBV6-5 and TRBJ2-7, with 9 nucleotides matching TRBD1. The V and J ends lost 5 bases and 1 base, in that order; junction bases with no gene match: 6. The CDR3 is 15 amino acids. The germline V gene encodes CDR1 MNHEY and CDR2 SVGAGI. This chain's CDR3 is CASSRPGQGSYEQYF. CDR3 DNA: TGTGCCAGCAGTCGGCCGGGACAGGGTTCCTACGAGCAGTACTTC.

This clone was seen just once. Other DNA sequences in this specimen translate into the identical CDR3. The rearrangement joins TRBV18 to TRBJ2-2, with a tentative D call TRBD1 (6 bases). There are 14 residues in the CDR3. Deletions cut 3 bases from V and 1 base from J, with 6 bases between. The V gene's germline CDR1 is KGHSH and CDR2 LQKENI. CDR3 nucleotide sequence: TGTGCCAGCTCACCGGGACAGAACACCGGGGAGCTGTTTTTT. Residues: CASSPGQNTGELFF.

The chain couples TRBV7-6 to TRBJ1-2; 10 bases fit TRBD1. The length of the CDR3 is 14 residues. V trimming: 4 bases; J trimming: 4 bases; junction bases outside the gene matches: 3. Germline-derived CDR1 and CDR2 are SGHVS and FNYEAQ. In DNA form, the CDR3 reads TGTGCCAGCAGCTCCGGGACAGGGGCCTATGGCTACACCTTC. Amino acid sequence: CASSSGTGAYGYTF.

The rearrangement uses TRBV5-1 and TRBJ2-1, with D uncertain. The CDR3 contains 14 residues. Germline CDR1 reads SGHRS; CDR2 reads YFSETQ. Deletions cut 4 bases from V and 8 bases from J, with 16 bases between. The CDR3 here is CASSLYTFRDEQFF. The CDR3 DNA follows: TGCGCCAGCAGCCTCTACACGTTTCGGGATGAGCAGTTCTTC.

This clone was seen a single time. The V gene is TRBV2, the J gene TRBJ2-7; 10 positions match TRBD1. Trimming removed 6 bases from V and 7 bases from J; junction bases left unmatched: 12. CDR3 length: 15 amino acids. CDR1 and CDR2 from the germline V gene are SNHLY and FYNNEI. Here the CDR3 reads CASSRGTGATREQYF. For the CDR3, the DNA is TGTGCCAGCAGCCGCGGGACAGGGGCTACGAGGGAGCAGTACTTC.

Here the CDR3 DNA reads TGCGCCAGCAGCTTGGGTACAGGGATCTTCCGCGAGCAGTACTTC. Its protein product is CASSLGTGIFREQYF. The chain couples TRBV5-1 to TRBJ2-7; a possible D gene is TRBD1 (6 bases). V gave up 0 bases and J gave up 6 bases, with 16 bases separating them. This CDR3 has 15 amino acids. Germline CDR1 and CDR2: SGHRS and YFSETQ.

The chain employs TRBV7-6 and TRBJ1-1; 7 bases are shared with TRBD1. The trim removed 1 base at V and 4 bases at J, leaving 9 bases unmatched. CDR3 length: 16 residues. Germline CDR1 SGHVS, CDR2 FNYEAQ. The chain's CDR3 is CASSLGARTGTTEAFF. The CDR3 region has the DNA TGTGCCAGCAGCTTAGGGGCAAGGACAGGAACCACTGAAGCTTTCTTT. Complete variable domain (other parts from reference TRBV7-6 and TRBJ1-1): GAGVSQSPRYKVTKRGQDVALRCDPISGHVSLYWYRQALGQGPEFLTYFNYEAQQDKSGLPNDRFSAERPEGSISTLTIQRTEQRDSAMYRCASSLGARTGTTEAFFGQGTRLTVV.

V and J are TRBV28 and TRBJ1-2; 8 nucleotides agree with TRBD1. Unmatched junction bases numbered 10, after V lost 9 bases and J lost 7 bases. The CDR3 has 13 amino acids. In germline, CDR1 is MDHEN, CDR2 SYDVKM. CDR3 sequence: CASGTGLGFGYTF. CDR3 nucleotides: TGTGCCAGTGGGACAGGCCTGGGATTTGGCTACACCTTC.